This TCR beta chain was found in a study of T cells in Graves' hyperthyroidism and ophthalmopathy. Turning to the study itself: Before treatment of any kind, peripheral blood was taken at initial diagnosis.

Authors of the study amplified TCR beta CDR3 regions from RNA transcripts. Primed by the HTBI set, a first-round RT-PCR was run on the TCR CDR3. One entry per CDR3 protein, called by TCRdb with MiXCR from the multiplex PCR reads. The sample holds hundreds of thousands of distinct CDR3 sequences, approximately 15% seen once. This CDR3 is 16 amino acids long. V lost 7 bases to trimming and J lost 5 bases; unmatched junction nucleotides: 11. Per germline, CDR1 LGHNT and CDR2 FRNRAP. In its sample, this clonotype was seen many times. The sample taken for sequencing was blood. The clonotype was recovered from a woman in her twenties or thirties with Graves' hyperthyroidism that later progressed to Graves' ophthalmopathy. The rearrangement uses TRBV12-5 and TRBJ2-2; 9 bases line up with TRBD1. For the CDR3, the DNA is TGTGCTAGTGTCGGACAGGGGCCCTCTAGGACCGGGGAGCTGTTTTTT. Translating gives CASVGQGPSRTGELFF. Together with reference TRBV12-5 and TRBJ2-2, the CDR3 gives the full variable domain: DARVTQTPRHKVTEMGQEVTMRCQPILGHNTVFWYRQTMMQGLELLAYFRNRAPLDDSGMPKDRFSAEMPDATLATLKIQPSEPRDSAVYFCASVGQGPSRTGELFFGEGSRLTVL.